The 24 T cell receptor beta chains below were found in one sample sequenced in a study of early T cells in non-severe SARS-CoV-2 infection (dated by TCRdb to the early 2020s). Library generation was performed with 5' RACE. Sequencer: NextSeq 500. Starting from the raw public reads, TCRdb applied fastp trimming at Q25, assembled clones with MiXCR and retained in-frame beta chains. Rows are unified per CDR3 protein, each entry keeping the most common DNA and genes. The sample profile shows 75,000 to 80,000 distinct CDR3 sequences; about 16% of them were found once. The ten largest clonotypes hold about 3% of the sample. The sample consisted of whole blood. The source is an adult who was a healthcare worker with PCR-confirmed SARS-CoV-2 infection or an uninfected control (not recorded which).

The CDR3 bases are TGTGCCAGCAATCAGGGCTCCTACGAGCAGTACTTC. Its protein product is CASNQGSYEQYF. The chain links TRBV28 to TRBJ2-7; the D gene is possibly TRBD1 (5 bases). The V and J ends lost 7 bases and 0 bases respectively, with 7 bases between them. The CDR3 is 12 amino acids. The V gene's germline CDR1 is MDHEN and CDR2 SYDVKM.

This clonotype was observed a handful of times. This chain links TRBV14 with TRBJ1-1, with D possibly TRBD1 on 6 matching bases. The CDR3 is made up of 16 amino acids. In germline, CDR1 is SGHDN, CDR2 FVKESK. V lost 4 bases and J lost 5, with 20 bases in between. The CDR3 protein is CASSPRQEVWGTEAFF. Written as DNA, the CDR3 is TGTGCCAGCAGCCCCCGACAGGAGGTCTGGGGAACTGAAGCTTTCTTT.

The chain has TRBV9 and TRBJ1-3; no firm D call. V was clipped by 3 bases and J by 1 base, with 11 bases between them. The CDR3 has 15 amino acids. Germline CDR1 reads SGDLS; CDR2 reads YYNGEE. CDR3 bases: TGTGCCAGCAGCGCCTCAACCGGATCTGGAAACACCATATATTTT. Protein: CASSASTGSGNTIYF.

The chain uses TRBV5-1 and TRBJ1-2, with D unresolved. V shed 3 bases and J shed 3 bases, with 12 bases lying between them. The germline V gene encodes CDR1 SGHRS and CDR2 YFSETQ. The CDR3 covers 14 residues. CDR3 residues: CASSSEASYYGYTF. As DNA, the CDR3 is TGCGCCAGCAGCTCTGAGGCGAGCTACTATGGCTACACCTTC.

This clonotype occurred a few times. The rearrangement joins TRBV20-1 to TRBJ2-1, with D tentatively TRBD1 or TRBD2 (5 bases each). Germline-derived CDR1 and CDR2 are DFQATT and SNEGSKA (reference sequence). CDR3 length equals 15 residues. With 4 bases removed from V and 6 bases from J, the gap between germline ends came to 19 bases. For the CDR3, the DNA is TGCAGTGCTAAGAATCCCGGGACCGGCAGCAATGAGCAGTTCTTC. Translated, it gives CSAKNPGTGSNEQFF.

The rearrangement uses TRBV5-4 and TRBJ2-2; the D is unclear. The CDR3 contains 15 residues. CDR1 is SGHNT, CDR2 YYREEE, per germline (reference sequence). V lost 4 bases and J lost 4, with 14 bases in between. The CDR3, as DNA: TGTGCCAGCAGCCTACCGCTTTTGGGCACCGGGGAGCTGTTTTTT. This sequence encodes CASSLPLLGTGELFF.

This clonotype appeared many times. The chain joins TRBV12-3 or TRBV12-4 to TRBJ1-5; 9 nucleotides match TRBD1. The CDR3 consists of 17 residues. J gave up 2 bases and V 4 bases, and 9 bases lay outside the gene matches. The CDR3 sequence: CASSSRQGELGNQPQHF. Here the CDR3 DNA reads TGTGCCAGCAGTTCCCGACAGGGGGAGTTAGGCAATCAGCCCCAGCATTTT.

Remarks on this clonotype: This sequence may be a read error, since a much larger clone differs from it by one base. This chain uses TRBV29-1 with TRBJ2-7; TRBD1 matches at 8 bases. J lost 4 bases, V lost 6 bases, and 23 bases had no gene match. Germline V gene data show CDR1 as SQVTM and CDR2 as ANQGSEA. The CDR3 extends over 18 amino acids. The CDR3 here is CSVATAGQGVGVSYEQYF. As DNA, the CDR3 is TGCAGCGTCGCGACCGCCGGACAGGGAGTTGGGGTATCTTACGAGCAGTACTTC.

This clonotype appeared a few times. The chain carries TRBV24-1 and TRBJ2-1; D is unresolved. The CDR3 extends over 14 amino acids. V lost 3 bases to trimming and J lost 8 bases, with 13 bases between them. Germline CDR1 reads KGHDR; CDR2 reads SFDVKD. The CDR3 region has the DNA TGTGCCACCAGTGATGACAATACGGGCTATGAGCAGTTCTTC. Translating gives CATSDDNTGYEQFF.

This chain uses TRBV11-3 with TRBJ2-7; TRBD2 matches 8 bases. Germline trimming cut 1 base from V and 2 bases from J; bases unmatched to any gene: 1. The CDR3 extends over 14 amino acids. CDR1 is SGHNT and CDR2 is YENEEA in the germline V gene. The CDR3 loop reads CASSLVAGTYEQYF. The CDR3, as DNA: TGTGCCAGCAGCTTAGTAGCGGGGACCTACGAGCAGTACTTC.

Here the CDR3 reads CASSISGSMTDTQYF. In DNA, the CDR3 is TGTGCCAGCAGCATTAGCGGGAGTATGACAGATACGCAGTATTTT. The V gene is TRBV12-3 or TRBV12-4, the J gene TRBJ2-3, with 9 bases fitting TRBD2. With V trimmed by 6 bases and J by 3 bases, 7 bases remained unmatched. There are 15 residues in the CDR3.

The sample holds a few counts of this clonotype. The rearrangement joins TRBV7-8 to TRBJ1-2, with D unclear. CDR3 length: 13 residues. CDR1 is SGHVS and CDR2 is FQNEAQ in the germline V gene. The V gene lost 2 bases and the J gene lost 4 bases, with 8 bases spanning the gap. The CDR3 region is CASSLYRGYGYTF. The CDR3 DNA sequence: TGTGCCAGCAGCTTATACCGGGGCTATGGCTACACCTTC.

This clonotype appeared a few times. The chain links TRBV29-1 to TRBJ2-1; 8 nucleotides line up with TRBD2. This CDR3 has 13 residues. J gave up 4 bases and V 4 bases, and 3 bases lay outside the gene matches. Germline lookup yields CDR1 SQVTM and CDR2 ANQGSEA. The CDR3 sequence: CSVGVAGYNEQFF. The CDR3 nucleotides are TGCAGCGTTGGGGTAGCGGGGTACAATGAGCAGTTCTTC.

This clonotype was seen a few times. The chain employs TRBV5-1 and TRBJ2-5, with 12 nucleotides matching TRBD1. With 0 bases clipped from V and 6 bases from J, the junction kept 6 bases outside the gene matches. CDR3 size: 16 residues. CDR1 is SGHRS and CDR2 is YFSETQ in the germline V gene. CDR3 amino acids: CASSLDLGQGAKTQYF. CDR3 bases: TGCGCCAGCAGCTTGGACCTGGGACAGGGGGCAAAGACCCAGTACTTC.

On this clonotype: The junction does not match germline at one end; this may be a read error. In nucleotides, the CDR3 is TGCAGCGCCTCCCCGGGAGGAATCACTGAAGTTTTCTTT. Translated, it gives CSASPGGITEVFF. The chain combines TRBV29-1 with TRBJ1-1; D is unclear. Per germline, CDR1 SQVTM and CDR2 ANQGSEA. This CDR3 is built from 13 residues.

The chain is built from TRBV28 and TRBJ2-7, with TRBD2 identical over 11 bases. CDR3 size: 14 residues. With V trimmed by 4 bases and J by 7 bases, 6 bases remained unmatched. Germline V gene data show CDR1 as MDHEN and CDR2 as SYDVKM. The DNA for the CDR3 is TGTGCCAGCAGTTCTAGCGGGAGGCGGGGGGAGCAGTACTTC. It encodes CASSSSGRRGEQYF.

This clonotype was recorded many times. This chain joins TRBV27 and TRBJ2-5; TRBD2 agrees at 7 bases. The J segment lost 2 bases and the V segment lost 4 bases, leaving 10 bases of the junction unmatched. There are 16 residues in the CDR3. The germline V gene encodes CDR1 MNHEY and CDR2 SMNVEV (reference sequence). CDR3 protein: CASSYGLAESQETQYF. CDR3 coding DNA: TGTGCCAGCAGTTATGGGCTAGCGGAGTCACAAGAGACCCAGTACTTC.

There are a few counts of this clonotype. The chain recombines TRBV5-1 with TRBJ2-5; the D is unclear. The germline gives CDR1 SGHRS, CDR2 YFSETQ. This CDR3 has 15 residues. Deletions cut 0 bases from V and 0 bases from J, with 9 bases between. The DNA of the CDR3 is TGCGCCAGCAGCTTGGTAGACGGGTACCAAGAGACCCAGTACTTC. Encoded protein: CASSLVDGYQETQYF.

This clonotype was observed at least ten times. The rearrangement joins TRBV20-1 to TRBJ2-4; D possibly corresponds to TRBD2 (5 bases). Trimming stripped 6 bases from V and 7 bases from J, with 22 bases between. This CDR3 is 15 amino acids long. In germline, CDR1 is DFQATT, CDR2 SNEGSKA (reference sequence). CDR3: CSALAGVALVNIQYF. Written as DNA, the CDR3 is TGCAGTGCCCTAGCCGGAGTAGCCTTGGTGAACATTCAGTACTTC.

The chain links TRBV7-3 to TRBJ2-2, with D perhaps matching TRBD2 (6 bases). The CDR3 covers 14 residues. Trimming stripped 3 bases from V and 6 bases from J, with 11 bases between. The germline V gene encodes CDR1 SGHTA and CDR2 FQGTGA. In nucleotides, the CDR3 is TGTGCCAGCAGCTTCTACGGGAGCCCCGGGGAGCTGTTTTTT. Amino acids: CASSFYGSPGELFF.

The chain carries TRBV2 and TRBJ2-7; perhaps D is TRBD1 or TRBD2 (5 bases each). The germline CDR1 and CDR2 sequences are SNHLY and FYNNEI. V shed 4 bases and J shed 6 bases, with 22 bases lying between them. The CDR3 covers 16 residues. The CDR3 DNA reads TGTGCCAGCAGTGCTACCCCGATAGTGGGACGACGCGAGCAGTACTTC. Protein product: CASSATPIVGRREQYF.

The rearrangement joins TRBV29-1 to TRBJ2-7; possible D gene TRBD1, 6 bases. Germline loops: CDR1 SQVTM, CDR2 ANQGSEA. CDR3 length: 14 amino acids. The germline V and J ends were trimmed by 3 bases and 2 bases, with 14 bases remaining between them. The CDR3 region is CSVERGFGTYEQYF. CDR3 nucleotides: TGCAGCGTTGAGAGGGGGTTTGGGACCTACGAGCAGTACTTC.

The chain joins TRBV18 to TRBJ1-1, with D tentatively TRBD1 (5 bases). This CDR3 is 13 amino acids long. V shed 1 base and J shed 11 bases, with 14 bases lying between them. CDR1 is KGHSH and CDR2 is LQKENI in the germline V gene. Written as DNA, the CDR3 is TGTGCCAGCTCACCACTGACGGGGGGTGAGGCTTTCTTT. This sequence encodes CASSPLTGGEAFF.

This chain links TRBV9 with TRBJ2-6; D uncertain. The CDR3 consists of 15 residues. Germline CDR1 and CDR2: SGDLS and YYNGEE. The V end was cut by 0 bases, the J end by 2 bases, with 6 bases between. The CDR3 loop reads CASSVVGPGANVLTF. As DNA, the CDR3 is TGTGCCAGCAGCGTAGTAGGGCCTGGGGCCAACGTCCTGACTTTC.